The clone carrying this T cell receptor (beta chain) was counted once. What it binds is not known. Germline V gene data show CDR1 as SGDLS and CDR2 as YYNGEE. V lost 3 bases to trimming and J lost 5 bases, with 11 bases between them. CDR3 length equals 13 residues. The source of the sample is a study of shared clonotypes between healthy human individuals. Across the whole study: Donors, aged 18 to 49, were a couple of women and a few men.

Free of recent acute infections or vaccinations, the donors were healthy HIV-negative adults. Study observations and caveats: The sole specimen, blood, was sampled, and tissue repertoires likely differ. Rarefaction analysis demonstrated incomplete sorted-subset sequencing notwithstanding large depth.

The protocol was immunoSEQ multiplex PCR, while the TCRdb copy is restricted to in-frame clones and leaves out a portion. Among around 79,000 clones listed, about 61% were seen once. Sequencing input: memory CD8+ T cells sorted from blood. Subset given: CD45RO+ cells pooled with CCR7-negative TemRA cells. This chain links TRBV9 with TRBJ1-2, with a tentative D call TRBD1 (5 bases). This clonotype was obtained from a man aged 25-45 years in good health. In nucleotides, the CDR3 is TGTGCCAGCAGCGAGTCAGGGTCTTATGGCTACACCTTC. This gives the protein CASSESGSYGYTF.